Listed here are 23 T cell receptor beta chains from one sample, sequenced in a study of PD-L1 blockade in urothelial cancer. The data were produced by immunoSEQ multiplex PCR, yet TCRdb's version contains in-frame clones alone and is incomplete. This sample yields around 49,000 clones, of which around nine tenths are seen a single time; 2.4% belongs to the top ten. The sample's time point: peripheral blood 6 weeks after treatment start. The material was PBMCs, obtained around atezolizumab (anti-PD-L1) treatment. These receptors were obtained from a man in his 60s with urothelial cancer.

The chain joins TRBV19 to TRBJ2-2; 7 bases map to TRBD1. The germline V gene encodes CDR1 LNHDA and CDR2 SQIVND (reference sequence). With 6 bases clipped from V and 6 bases from J, the junction kept 10 bases outside the gene matches. The CDR3 is 15 residues long. This CDR3 reads CASRLNRGRAGELFF. CDR3 bases: TGTGCCAGTAGACTTAACAGGGGTCGCGCCGGGGAGCTGTTTTTT.

The genes are TRBV27 and TRBJ2-3; TRBD2 aligns across 11 bases. This CDR3 is built from 19 residues. Germline V gene lookup returns CDR1 MNHEY and CDR2 SMNVEV (reference sequence). The ends lost 6 bases at V and 7 bases at J; junction bases unmatched: 21. CDR3 DNA: TGTGCCAGCAGCCTACGGGCTAGCGGGGGGCCCTTATCAACTAATACGCAGTATTTT. Translated: CASSLRASGGPLSTNTQYF.

The chain uses TRBV5-4 and TRBJ2-7, with 8 bases fitting TRBD2. Germline CDR1 reads SGHNT; CDR2 reads YYREEE (reference sequence). The length of the CDR3 is 14 residues. V shed 3 bases, J shed 1 base, and the junction held 3 bases outside the gene matches. CDR3 loop: CASSSGTRSYEQYF. Here the CDR3 DNA reads TGTGCCAGCAGCTCCGGGACTAGGTCCTACGAGCAGTACTTC.

This chain joins TRBV6-6 and TRBJ2-5, with D possibly TRBD1 on 6 matching bases. V was pared by 0 bases and J by 2 bases, with 13 bases between. Germline-derived CDR1 and CDR2 are MNHNY and SVGAGI (reference sequence). The CDR3 spans 16 residues. The CDR3 nucleotides are TGTGCCAGCAGTTACTCAGCAGGGGTAGAACAAGAGACCCAGTACTTC. It encodes CASSYSAGVEQETQYF.

The chain joins TRBV7-9 to TRBJ1-4; D uncertain. Germline-derived CDR1 and CDR2 are SEHNR and FQNEAQ (reference sequence). Trimming stripped 3 bases from V and 5 bases from J, with 10 bases between. The CDR3 sequence is 14 residues long. The CDR3 sequence is CASSLNTRNEKLFF. Written as DNA, the CDR3 is TGTGCCAGCAGCTTGAACACCAGGAATGAAAAACTGTTTTTT.

The J gene is TRBJ2-7, the V gene TRBV25-1; 9 nucleotides agree with TRBD1. This CDR3 has 15 amino acids. Germline V lookup: CDR1 MGHDK, CDR2 SYGVNS. V shed 10 bases, J shed 3 bases, and the junction held 13 bases outside the gene matches. CDR3 protein: CANFPPRDRDYEQYF. The DNA for the CDR3 is TGTGCCAACTTCCCGCCCCGGGACAGGGACTACGAGCAGTACTTC.

The gene calls are TRBV15 and TRBJ2-1; 7 bases agree with TRBD2. J was trimmed by 2 bases and V by 5 bases; bases with no gene match: 6. Per germline, CDR1 LNHNV and CDR2 YYDKDF (reference sequence). This CDR3 contains 15 residues. CDR3 sequence reads: CATSLSGQAYNEQFF. The CDR3 region has the DNA TGTGCCACCAGCCTTAGCGGGCAGGCCTACAATGAGCAGTTCTTC.

This chain connects TRBV5-1 to TRBJ2-6; D gene unclear. CDR3 length: 14 amino acids. CDR1 and CDR2 from the germline V gene are SGHRS and YFSETQ. Trimming stripped 7 bases from V and 2 bases from J, with 10 bases between. CDR3 protein: CASLETTGANVLTF. The CDR3 DNA is TGCGCCAGCTTGGAAACTACTGGGGCCAACGTCCTGACTTTC.

The V and J genes are TRBV19 and TRBJ2-1; 9 bases match TRBD2. V lost 3 bases, J lost 5 bases, and 20 bases stayed unmatched. CDR1 is LNHDA and CDR2 is SQIVND in the germline V gene (reference sequence). CDR3 length: 20 amino acids. The CDR3 DNA is TGTGCCAGTAGTATCCAATCCCGGGGTAGCGGGAGAGGTCGCCACAATGAGCAGTTCTTC. This encodes CASSIQSRGSGRGRHNEQFF.

The V and J genes are TRBV5-4 and TRBJ2-7, with a weak D call TRBD2 (7 bases). This CDR3 comprises 13 residues. V lost 4 bases and J lost 6, with 14 bases in between. The V gene's germline CDR1 is SGHNT and CDR2 YYREEE (reference sequence). Here the CDR3 reads CASSPGGGGEQYF. The CDR3 bases are TGTGCCAGCAGCCCCGGGGGAGGGGGCGAGCAGTACTTC.

The gene calls are TRBV29-1 and TRBJ2-7, with 7 nucleotides matching TRBD2. CDR1 is SQVTM and CDR2 is ANQGSEA in the germline V gene. Trimming cost V 2 bases and J 4 bases; bases outside gene matches: 11. There are 15 residues in the CDR3. For the CDR3, the DNA is TGCAGCGTTGAAACCGAGCCGGGGGGTTCATACGAGCAGTACTTC. Translation gives CSVETEPGGSYEQYF.

The chain combines TRBV19 with TRBJ2-3; 7 bases align to TRBD2. CDR3 size: 14 residues. After removal of 5 bases from V and 6 bases from J, the junction contained 8 bases not matched to a gene. CDR1 and CDR2 from the germline V gene are LNHDA and SQIVND (reference sequence). The CDR3 region is CASSFGTGGDTQYF. The CDR3 coding sequence is TGTGCCAGTAGTTTTGGGACCGGGGGGGATACGCAGTATTTT.

V and J are TRBV6-1 and TRBJ1-2, with D uncertain. This CDR3 region has 15 residues. Per germline, CDR1 MNHNS and CDR2 SASEGT. V was trimmed by 7 bases and J by 5 bases, leaving 20 bases between them. CDR3: CASIRGPNALYGYTF. The CDR3 DNA reads as TGTGCCAGCATTCGAGGGCCGAATGCCCTTTATGGCTACACCTTC.

This chain uses TRBV5-4 with TRBJ1-5, with TRBD1 matching 7 bases. This CDR3 comprises 13 residues. CDR1 SGHNT and CDR2 YYREEE come from the germline V gene (reference sequence). The junction had 2 bases not matched to a gene; V was cut back by 4 bases and J by 4 bases. Here the CDR3 DNA reads TGTGCCAGCAGCCGGGACAGAAATCAGCCCCAGCATTTT. Translation gives CASSRDRNQPQHF.

The chain combines TRBV6-5 with TRBJ1-2; D is undetermined. From germline, CDR1 is MNHEY and CDR2 SVGAGI. Trimming removed 2 bases at V and 0 bases at J, with 7 bases between. The CDR3 spans 14 residues. The CDR3 protein is CASSYATANYGYTF. CDR3 bases: TGTGCCAGCAGTTACGCAACGGCTAACTATGGCTACACCTTC.

The chain combines TRBV28 with TRBJ2-5; 7 bases are shared with TRBD1. This CDR3 region has 14 residues. Germline assignment: CDR1 MDHEN and CDR2 SYDVKM. The V and J ends lost 6 bases and 7 bases, in that order; junction bases with no gene match: 11. The CDR3: CASRGDRVSRTQYF. CDR3 nucleotides: TGTGCCAGCAGGGGCGACAGGGTAAGCCGGACCCAGTACTTC.

V and J are TRBV7-3 and TRBJ2-7; TRBD1 aligns across 7 bases. V shed 5 bases, J shed 6 bases, and the junction held 7 bases outside the gene matches. Germline V lookup: CDR1 SGHTA, CDR2 FQGTGA. The CDR3 totals 13 residues. CDR3 DNA: TGTGCCAGCAGCCGAGGGGGCTCGGTCGAGCAGTACTTC. Encoded protein: CASSRGGSVEQYF.

The V call is TRBV5-1, the J call TRBJ1-2; weak D call: TRBD1 (6 bases). In germline, CDR1 is SGHRS, CDR2 YFSETQ. This CDR3 spans 17 amino acids. The ends were cut back, 1 base at V and 0 bases at J, with 16 bases in the middle. DNA of the CDR3: TGCGCCAGCAGCTTGCCCTTACAGGGAACTGCTAACTATGGCTACACCTTC. Translating it yields CASSLPLQGTANYGYTF.

The DNA for the CDR3 is TGTGCCAGCAGTTACTATAGCGGAAGCTCCTACAATGAGCAGTTCTTC. Protein sequence: CASSYYSGSSYNEQFF. The gene calls are TRBV6-5 and TRBJ2-1; TRBD2 is a possible D gene (6 bases). Germline CDR1 and CDR2: MNHEY and SVGAGI. This CDR3 comprises 16 residues. Trimming removed 1 base from V and 0 bases from J, with 10 bases in between.

V gene TRBV10-1 combines with J gene TRBJ2-3; weak D call: TRBD2 (5 bases). CDR1 and CDR2 from the germline V gene are WNHNN and SYGVQD (reference sequence). Trimming took 5 bases from V and 2 from J, leaving 14 bases between them. This CDR3 has 15 residues. The chain's CDR3 is CASSPYRGPTDTQYF. CDR3 coding DNA: TGCGCCAGCAGTCCCTATAGAGGGCCCACAGATACGCAGTATTTT.

The chain employs TRBV5-6 and TRBJ2-5; 8 nucleotides line up with TRBD2. The CDR3 spans 17 residues. CDR1 and CDR2 (germline): SGHDT, YYEEEE. The junction had 14 bases not matched to a gene; V was cut back by 5 bases and J by 2 bases. Here the CDR3 reads CASSIPGRSGDQETQYF. CDR3 nucleotides: TGTGCCAGCAGTATTCCGGGGCGTAGCGGGGATCAAGAGACCCAGTACTTC.

The gene calls are TRBV19 and TRBJ2-3, with TRBD2 matching over 8 bases. CDR3 length: 17 residues. In germline, CDR1 is LNHDA, CDR2 SQIVND (reference sequence). The V gene end was trimmed by 1 base and the J gene end by 2 bases; junction bases not matched to a gene: 8. The CDR3 DNA follows: TGTGCCAGTAGTATAGGGGGCCTAGCGGGCCTCACAGATACGCAGTATTTT. Residues: CASSIGGLAGLTDTQYF. The whole variable domain, filled in from reference TRBV19 and TRBJ2-3, reads DGGITQSPKYLFRKEGQNVTLSCEQNLNHDAMYWYRQDPGQGLRLIYYSQIVNDFQKGDIAEGYSVSREKKESFPLTVTSAQKNPTAFYLCASSIGGLAGLTDTQYFGPGTRLTVL.

The chain recombines TRBV30 with TRBJ1-2; D is unclear. Germline CDR1 reads GTSNPN; CDR2 reads SVGIG (reference sequence). This CDR3 spans 12 amino acids. The V and J ends lost 2 bases and 8 bases respectively, with 12 bases between them. CDR3 loop: CAWSSQAGGYTF. CDR3 in DNA: TGTGCCTGGAGTAGCCAGGCGGGGGGCTACACCTTC.